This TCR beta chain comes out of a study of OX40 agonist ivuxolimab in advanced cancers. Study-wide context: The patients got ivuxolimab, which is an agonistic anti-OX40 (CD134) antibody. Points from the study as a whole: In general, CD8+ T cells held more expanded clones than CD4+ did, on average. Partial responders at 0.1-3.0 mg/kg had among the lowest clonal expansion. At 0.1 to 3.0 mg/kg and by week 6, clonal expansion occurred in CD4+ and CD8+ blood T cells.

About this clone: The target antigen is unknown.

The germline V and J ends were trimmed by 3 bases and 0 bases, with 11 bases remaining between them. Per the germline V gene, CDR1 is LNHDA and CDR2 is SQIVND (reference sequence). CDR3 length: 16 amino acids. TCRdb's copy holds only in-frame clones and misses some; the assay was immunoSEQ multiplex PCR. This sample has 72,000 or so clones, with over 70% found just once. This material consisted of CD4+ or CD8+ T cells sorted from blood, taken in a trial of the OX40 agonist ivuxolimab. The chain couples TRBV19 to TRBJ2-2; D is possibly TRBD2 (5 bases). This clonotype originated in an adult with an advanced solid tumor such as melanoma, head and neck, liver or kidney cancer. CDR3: CASSIEGRANTGELFF. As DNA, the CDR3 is TGTGCCAGTAGTATTGAGGGTAGAGCGAACACCGGGGAGCTGTTTTTT.